What follows are 7 T cell receptor beta chains derived from one specimen sequenced in a study of beta chain features in type 1 diabetes. General study findings and limits: In every one of the four CD4+ subsets, TCRB CDR3s were moderately but significantly shorter in Type 1 diabetes patients.

As every portion of the isolated RNA was reverse transcribed, the sequencing read expressed TCRB transcripts. Some clones are missing from TCRdb's copy, which holds only in-frame ones; the method was immunoSEQ multiplex PCR. The profile shows roughly 150,000 clones, around 7.9% of them singletons. Antigens of these TCRs are unknown. The sequenced sample was central memory CD4+ T cells from blood. These receptor sequences come from a man between 18 and 29 years old with type 1 diabetes.

For the CDR3, the DNA is TGTGCCTGGGCTAAGAGGGACAGAGACCTCCACAATGAGCAGTTCTTC. Amino acid sequence: CAWAKRDRDLHNEQFF. The V call is TRBV30, the J call TRBJ2-1; 7 bases fit TRBD1. This CDR3 is 16 amino acids long. The trim removed 5 bases at V and 5 bases at J, leaving 15 bases unmatched. The germline gives CDR1 GTSNPN, CDR2 SVGIG (reference sequence).

The V and J genes are TRBV18 and TRBJ1-1; 7 bases match TRBD1. The germline gives CDR1 KGHSH, CDR2 LQKENI. V lost 4 bases, J lost 1 base, and 0 bases stayed unmatched. The CDR3 runs to 13 residues. DNA of the CDR3: TGTGCCAGCTCACGGGACAGGAACACTGAAGCTTTCTTT. Translated: CASSRDRNTEAFF.

The chain combines TRBV6-5 with TRBJ2-5, with TRBD2 matching 10 bases. The CDR3 is 14 amino acids. With 6 bases clipped from V and 5 bases from J, the junction kept 6 bases outside the gene matches. Germline V gives CDR1 MNHEY, CDR2 SVGAGI. Here the CDR3 reads CASRLSGGHETQYF. In DNA, the CDR3 is TGTGCCAGCAGACTTAGCGGGGGGCACGAGACCCAGTACTTC.

This clone was detected only a few times. J is TRBJ1-4 and V is TRBV29-1; D possibly corresponds to TRBD1 (6 bases). V lost 4 bases to trimming and J lost 8 bases, with 14 bases between them. The germline gives CDR1 SQVTM, CDR2 ANQGSEA. There are 13 residues in the CDR3. The CDR3 region has the DNA TGCAGCGTTGTAACCAACAGGGAGGAAAAACTGTTTTTT. This codes for CSVVTNREEKLFF.

This clone was counted a few times. The chain carries TRBV5-1 and TRBJ1-2; D might be TRBD1 (5 bases). V lost 1 base and J 4 bases, leaving 8 bases between the germline ends. The germline gives CDR1 SGHRS, CDR2 YFSETQ. This CDR3 is 13 amino acids long. CDR3 in amino acids: CASSLSGGYGYTF. The CDR3 DNA sequence: TGCGCCAGCAGCTTGAGCGGGGGCTATGGCTACACCTTC.

This clone was seen only a few times. This chain connects TRBV5-6 to TRBJ1-1, with a possible D match to TRBD1 (5 bases). V lost 2 bases, J lost 8 bases, and 10 bases lay in between. This CDR3 is 12 amino acids long. Germline V gives CDR1 SGHDT, CDR2 YYEEEE. The CDR3 loop reads CASSFSGLEAFF. For the CDR3, the DNA is TGTGCCAGCAGCTTTTCGGGACTGGAAGCTTTCTTT. The whole variable domain, filled in from reference TRBV5-6 and TRBJ1-1, reads DAGVTQSPTHLIKTRGQQVTLRCSPKSGHDTVSWYQQALGQGPQFIFQYYEEEERQRGNFPDRFSGHQFPNYSSELNVNALLLGDSALYLCASSFSGLEAFFGQGTRLTVV.

Only a few counts were recorded for this clone. The gene calls are TRBV5-4 and TRBJ2-5, with D perhaps matching TRBD1 (6 bases). Germline values: CDR1 SGHNT, CDR2 YYREEE (reference sequence). The CDR3 length is 12 residues. Trimming took off 7 bases at V and 5 bases at J, with 12 bases between the two ends. This chain's CDR3 is CASSRDMETQYF. The CDR3 DNA sequence: TGTGCCAGCTCCCGGGACATGGAGACCCAGTACTTC.